The 28 T cell receptor beta chains reported below all come from one sample, sequenced in a study of T-cell reconstitution after alpha-beta-depleted transplantation in children. Researchers prepared the TCRbeta library using unique molecular identifiers, the study reports. MiXCR, applied by TCRdb to the PCR reads, yields one record per CDR3 protein. The sample carries 230,000 or so distinct CDR3 sequences, around 12% recorded once. Sequenced material: PBMCs from the stem cell graft donor, taken from the stem cell graft. These TCRs come from a human donor who donated a stem cell graft to a child with acute lymphoblastic leukemia.

This clonotype occurred many times. This may be a read error: a much more frequent sequence differs by one nucleotide. J is TRBJ1-6 and V is TRBV5-1; D not resolved. The CDR3 loop spans 18 amino acids. V lost 7 bases, J lost 0 bases, and 20 bases lay in between. In germline, CDR1 is SGHRS, CDR2 YFSETQ. The CDR3 protein is CASGPVGRGSSYNSPLHF. CDR3 bases: TGCGCCAGCGGCCCGGTGGGCAGAGGGAGCTCCTATAATTCACCCCTCCACTTT.

This clonotype was detected many times. The rearrangement joins TRBV20-1 to TRBJ2-1; D gene uncertain. V was trimmed by 4 bases and J by 8 bases, leaving 12 bases between them. Germline assignment: CDR1 DFQATT and CDR2 SNEGSKA (reference sequence). CDR3 size: 12 residues. The CDR3 DNA follows: TGCAGTGCTATGGACCAAACCGATGAGCAGTTCTTC. Amino acids: CSAMDQTDEQFF.

This clonotype was recorded many times. The genes are TRBV6-2 or TRBV6-3 and TRBJ1-2, with 8 nucleotides matching TRBD1. In germline, CDR1 is MNHEY, CDR2 SVGEGT. The CDR3 totals 15 residues. With 3 bases clipped from V and 8 bases from J, the junction kept 11 bases outside the gene matches. The CDR3 region is CASSYRGQGRGGYTF. The CDR3 region has the DNA TGTGCCAGCAGTTATCGTGGACAGGGAAGAGGAGGCTACACCTTC.

This clonotype has ten or more counts. The gene calls are TRBV20-1 and TRBJ1-5, with D unresolved. The germline CDR1 and CDR2 sequences are DFQATT and SNEGSKA (reference sequence). Trimming removed 2 bases from V and 2 bases from J, with 10 bases in between. The CDR3 is made up of 14 amino acids. CDR3 sequence reads: CSARNRGGNQPQHF. CDR3 DNA sequence: TGCAGTGCTAGAAACCGTGGGGGCAATCAGCCCCAGCATTTT.

V and J are TRBV3-1 and TRBJ2-5, with TRBD1 matching over 11 bases. V gave up 2 bases and J gave up 7 bases; unmatched junction bases: 9. The germline CDR1 and CDR2 sequences are LGHDT and YNNKEL (reference sequence). The CDR3 runs to 16 residues. The CDR3, as DNA: TGTGCCAGCAGCCAAAGGACAGGGGGCGATGGTGCGACCCAGTACTTC. Protein sequence: CASSQRTGGDGATQYF.

This clonotype was observed at least ten times. The chain combines TRBV5-1 with TRBJ1-1; 7 nucleotides agree with TRBD1. V was pared by 5 bases and J by 0 bases, with 4 bases of the junction left unmatched. This CDR3 has 14 residues. Germline V lookup: CDR1 SGHRS, CDR2 YFSETQ. This CDR3 is CASRDGTVNTEAFF. Here the CDR3 DNA reads TGCGCCAGCAGGGACGGGACAGTGAACACTGAAGCTTTCTTT.

Ten or more counts support this clonotype. This sequence joins TRBV5-1 and TRBJ2-7; 7 bases map to TRBD1. Germline V gene lookup returns CDR1 SGHRS and CDR2 YFSETQ. This CDR3 is built from 12 residues. Trimming removed 3 bases from V and 4 bases from J; junction bases left unmatched: 1. This chain's CDR3 is CASSSDRYEQYF. In DNA form, the CDR3 reads TGCGCCAGCAGCTCGGACAGGTACGAGCAGTACTTC.

This rearrangement joins TRBV12-3 or TRBV12-4 to TRBJ2-7; no firm D call. V lost 0 bases, J lost 5 bases, and 17 bases lay in between. CDR3 size: 16 residues. DNA of the CDR3: TGTGCCAGCAGTTTAGCTTCGTACGGTCCCACCAACGAGCAGTACTTC. Amino acid sequence: CASSLASYGPTNEQYF.

This clonotype was counted at least ten times. The genes are TRBV7-9 and TRBJ1-1, with D unresolved. Per the germline V gene, CDR1 is SEHNR and CDR2 is FQNEAQ (reference sequence). The CDR3 is 11 amino acids. V was shortened by 5 bases and J by 8 bases, with 9 bases between the two germline ends. In DNA, the CDR3 is TGTGCCAGCAGCCCGCCCCCAGAAGCTTTCTTT. Protein product: CASSPPPEAFF.

This clonotype was counted many times. This rearrangement joins TRBV6-1 to TRBJ2-2; a weak D match, TRBD2 (5 bases). The CDR3 is 14 amino acids. The V gene lost 5 bases and the J gene lost 5 bases, with 12 bases spanning the gap. Germline CDR1 reads MNHNS; CDR2 reads SASEGT. CDR3 sequence (DNA): TGTGCCAGCAGTCCTCCTAGCCGAACCGGGGAGCTGTTTTTT. It is translated as CASSPPSRTGELFF.

This clonotype has a count of ten or more. The chain has TRBV7-8 and TRBJ1-2; 8 bases are shared with TRBD1. Looked up from germline, CDR1 is SGHVS and CDR2 is FQNEAQ. CDR3 length equals 15 residues. V was pared by 10 bases and J by 7 bases, with 17 bases of the junction left unmatched. CDR3 coding DNA: TGTGCCACCCAGCCCCGGACAGGGAAGAAGGGTGGCTACACCTTC. Translating it yields CATQPRTGKKGGYTF.

This clonotype was detected many times. The genes are TRBV7-8 and TRBJ1-2, with unresolved D. The germline V gene encodes CDR1 SGHVS and CDR2 FQNEAQ. The V end was cut by 4 bases, the J end by 8 bases, with 11 bases between. This CDR3 contains 12 residues. Written as DNA, the CDR3 is TGTGCCAGCAGCTCCTCTTCGTGGGGCTACACCTTC. Translated: CASSSSSWGYTF.

The chain joins TRBV30 to TRBJ2-1; tentatively, D is TRBD1 (5 bases). CDR1 and CDR2 from the germline V gene are GTSNPN and SVGIG (reference sequence). Trimming left V 0 bases short and J 5 bases short, with 8 bases between. This CDR3 contains 13 residues. Here the CDR3 reads CAWSVDSHNEQFF. Here the CDR3 DNA reads TGTGCCTGGAGTGTAGACAGCCACAATGAGCAGTTCTTC.

There are many counts of this clonotype. CDR3 sequence: CSARTTGRVLNYGYTF. CDR3 coding DNA: TGCAGTGCTAGAACTACGGGCCGCGTTCTCAACTATGGCTACACCTTC. V gene TRBV20-1 combines with J gene TRBJ1-2; D unresolved. CDR3 length: 16 amino acids. Trimming took off 2 bases at V and 2 bases at J, with 18 bases between the two ends. Per germline, CDR1 DFQATT and CDR2 SNEGSKA (reference sequence).

This clonotype showed up many times. The V and J genes are TRBV20-1 and TRBJ2-1; D remains unclear. V was shortened by 6 bases and J by 0 bases, with 6 bases between the two germline ends. Germline values: CDR1 DFQATT, CDR2 SNEGSKA (reference sequence). The CDR3 has 12 residues. The CDR3 loop is CSAPGSYNEQFF. The CDR3 region has the DNA TGCAGTGCCCCGGGCTCCTACAATGAGCAGTTCTTC.

This clonotype showed up many times. This rearrangement joins TRBV28 to TRBJ2-7; 10 bases align to TRBD2. The ends lost 6 bases at V and 3 bases at J; junction bases unmatched: 8. The CDR3 has 15 residues. The V gene's germline CDR1 is MDHEN and CDR2 SYDVKM. CDR3 in DNA: TGTGCCAGCAGACTGACTAGCGGGCGGAACTACGAGCAGTACTTC. Its translation: CASRLTSGRNYEQYF.

This clonotype was seen ten or more times. V usage is TRBV28 and J usage is TRBJ1-5, with D possibly being TRBD1 (6 bases). Germline values: CDR1 MDHEN, CDR2 SYDVKM. This CDR3 has 16 amino acids. Deletions cut 5 bases from V and 3 bases from J, with 17 bases between. The CDR3 region has the DNA TGTGCCAGCAGTCCCAATGTCGGGACATACAATCAGCCCCAGCATTTT. This sequence encodes CASSPNVGTYNQPQHF.

This clonotype appeared many times. This chain connects TRBV9 to TRBJ1-3; D is possibly TRBD1 (5 bases). Germline V lookup: CDR1 SGDLS, CDR2 YYNGEE. The CDR3 loop spans 16 amino acids. Trimming pared 2 bases from V and 2 bases from J, leaving 14 bases between. In nucleotides, the CDR3 is TGTGCCAGCAGCGTCTCAAGCGGGGGTGCTGGAAACACCATATATTTT. Its protein product is CASSVSSGGAGNTIYF. The whole variable domain, filled in from reference TRBV9 and TRBJ1-3, reads DSGVTQTPKHLITATGQRVTLRCSPRSGDLSVYWYQQSLDQGLQFLIQYYNGEERAKGNILERFSAQQFPDLHSELNLSSLELGDSALYFCASSVSSGGAGNTIYFGEGSWLTVV.

This clonotype came up a few times. The rearrangement uses TRBV28 and TRBJ2-6; D is possibly TRBD1 or TRBD2 (5 bases each). The CDR3 consists of 18 residues. V lost 6 bases and J 0 bases, leaving 18 bases between the germline ends. Germline CDR1 reads MDHEN; CDR2 reads SYDVKM. The CDR3 DNA reads TGTGCCAGCAGACCCGCAGGGACGGCATACTCTGGGGCCAACGTCCTGACTTTC. Translating gives CASRPAGTAYSGANVLTF.

The sample holds a few counts of this clonotype. The rearrangement joins TRBV18 to TRBJ1-1, with a weak D call TRBD1 (5 bases). The CDR3 is 14 amino acids. V was clipped by 6 bases and J by 1 base, with 12 bases between them. Looked up from germline, CDR1 is KGHSH and CDR2 is LQKENI. CDR3 sequence (DNA): TGTGCCAGCTCGAAAGGGACGGCGAACACTGAAGCTTTCTTT. Its protein is CASSKGTANTEAFF.

V and J are TRBV5-1 and TRBJ1-1, with D tentatively TRBD1 (6 bases). From germline, CDR1 is SGHRS and CDR2 YFSETQ. V lost 2 bases to trimming and J lost 4 bases, with 9 bases between them. The CDR3 sequence is 13 residues long. The DNA of the CDR3 is TGCGCCAGCAGCTTAGGGGGGCTCACTGAAGCTTTCTTT. This translates into CASSLGGLTEAFF.

This clonotype was counted at least ten times. This chain connects TRBV5-1 to TRBJ1-1; the D is unclear. Germline loops: CDR1 SGHRS, CDR2 YFSETQ. CDR3 length: 15 residues. Trimming pared 0 bases from V and 1 base from J, leaving 10 bases between. The CDR3 region is CASSLVAQRNTEAFF. The CDR3 DNA sequence: TGCGCCAGCAGCTTGGTGGCTCAACGGAACACTGAAGCTTTCTTT.

This clonotype occurred many times. The chain recombines TRBV20-1 with TRBJ2-7; possibly TRBD1 for D (5 bases). Between the trimmed V and J ends, which lost 7 bases and 2 bases, there was a span of 9 bases. Germline V gene data show CDR1 as DFQATT and CDR2 as SNEGSKA (reference sequence). The CDR3 covers 11 residues. CDR3 coding DNA: TGCAGTGTCATGACAGCCTACGAGCAGTACTTC. It codes for CSVMTAYEQYF.

This clonotype was counted at least ten times. A much larger clone differs by one base, so this may be a read error. The CDR3 loop is CASSLASSGSFKNSQYF. The CDR3 region has the DNA TGTGCCAGCAGCTTAGCCTCTAGCGGGAGCTTCAAAAACAGTCAGTACTTC. This chain joins TRBV7-2 and TRBJ2-4, with TRBD2 identical over 10 bases. CDR1 SGHTA and CDR2 FQGNSA come from the germline V gene. This CDR3 region has 17 residues.

This clonotype has at least ten counts. The chain couples TRBV5-1 to TRBJ2-7; TRBD2 matches at 8 bases. Trimming at V came to 4 bases and at J to 5 bases, leaving 14 bases not matched to a gene. The CDR3 length is 16 residues. Germline CDR1 and CDR2: SGHRS and YFSETQ. This chain's CDR3 is CASSPRLARTGDEQYF. The CDR3 bases are TGCGCCAGCAGCCCCAGACTAGCGCGGACGGGGGACGAGCAGTACTTC. Full variable domain (remainder filled in from reference TRBV5-1 and TRBJ2-7): KAGVTQTPRYLIKTRGQQVTLSCSPISGHRSVSWYQQTPGQGLQFLFEYFSETQRNKGNFPGRFSGRQFSNSRSEMNVSTLELGDSALYLCASSPRLARTGDEQYFGPGTRLTVT.

The sample holds many counts of this clonotype. The chain combines TRBV20-1 with TRBJ1-6, with D unresolved. V dropped 1 base and J dropped 6 bases, with 1 base sitting between them. There are 11 residues in the CDR3. Germline V gene sequence: CDR1 DFQATT, CDR2 SNEGSKA (reference sequence). CDR3 DNA sequence: TGCAGTGCTAGAGTTAATTCACCCCTCCACTTT. This sequence encodes CSARVNSPLHF.

The J gene is TRBJ2-7, the V gene TRBV6-1; 9 positions agree with TRBD2. This CDR3 region has 13 residues. Trimming at V came to 11 bases and at J to 5 bases, leaving 10 bases not matched to a gene. The V gene's germline CDR1 is MNHNS and CDR2 SASEGT. Written as DNA, the CDR3 is TGTGCCTCTCAGGGTTTAGCGGGAGACGAGCAGTACTTC. It translates to CASQGLAGDEQYF.

This clonotype was seen at least ten times. The V gene is TRBV29-1, the J gene TRBJ1-2, with 7 bases that match TRBD1. Germline V CDR1 and CDR2: SQVTM, ANQGSEA. V lost 6 bases to trimming and J lost 4 bases; unmatched junction nucleotides: 8. This CDR3 is built from 13 residues. CDR3 bases: TGCAGCGTGGCAACAGGGGCTGGCTATGGCTACACCTTC. It yields the protein CSVATGAGYGYTF.